A single sample gave rise to the 13 T cell receptor beta chains below, sequenced in a study of blood T cell repertoires in COVID-19. Here immunoSEQ multiplex PCR was the method, and the copy in TCRdb shows in-frame clones only, minus some. The table lists a few hundred thousand clones, around nine tenths of them singletons. Sequenced: peripheral blood. These receptors were obtained from a man aged 25 to 45 with acute or convalescent COVID-19.

The CDR3 region has the DNA TGCGCCAGCAGTGAGTCGATTTACTCCCAAGAGACCCAGTACTTC. This translates into CASSESIYSQETQYF. This chain links TRBV10-2 with TRBJ2-5; D is ambiguous. Trimming stripped 0 bases from V and 1 base from J, with 9 bases between. The CDR3 sequence is 15 residues long. Germline CDR1 and CDR2: WSHSY and SAAADI.

V usage is TRBV9 and J usage is TRBJ1-3; the D is unclear. Trimming left V 3 bases short and J 2 bases short, with 18 bases between. This CDR3 comprises 17 residues. Germline lookup yields CDR1 SGDLS and CDR2 YYNGEE. The CDR3: CASSAPIPREAGNTIYF. CDR3 in DNA: TGTGCCAGCAGCGCCCCAATTCCCCGGGAAGCTGGAAACACCATATATTTT.

The V call is TRBV4-1, the J call TRBJ2-1; TRBD2 agrees at 9 bases. Germline CDR1 reads MGHRA; CDR2 reads YSYEKL. The CDR3 consists of 12 residues. With 5 bases clipped from V and 9 bases from J, the junction kept 2 bases outside the gene matches. In DNA, the CDR3 is TGCGCCAGCAGCATACTAGCGGGTGAGCAGTTCTTC. This gives the protein CASSILAGEQFF.

The CDR3, as DNA: TGTGCCTGGAGTTTTAATCCGAGTTCCTATGGCTACACCTTC. This translates into CAWSFNPSSYGYTF. The J gene is TRBJ1-2, the V gene TRBV30; D is unclear. The CDR3 covers 14 residues. Per the germline V gene, CDR1 is GTSNPN and CDR2 is SVGIG (reference sequence). V lost 2 bases and J 4 bases, leaving 14 bases between the germline ends.

CDR3 nucleotides: TGTGCCAGCAGACAATACAGCAATCAGCCCCAGCATTTT. Its protein product is CASRQYSNQPQHF. The J gene is TRBJ1-5, the V gene TRBV28, with D hard to call. The CDR3 spans 13 residues. Germline CDR1 MDHEN, CDR2 SYDVKM. The V gene lost 6 bases and the J gene lost 1 base, with 7 bases spanning the gap.

This rearrangement joins TRBV5-6 to TRBJ2-2, with TRBD2 matching 12 bases. This CDR3 region has 17 residues. Germline V lookup: CDR1 SGHDT, CDR2 YYEEEE. V lost 4 bases and J lost 5; bases outside the gene matches: 9. The CDR3 reads CASSLRTSGKHTGELFF. CDR3 nucleotide sequence: TGTGCCAGCAGCCTCAGGACTAGCGGGAAACATACCGGGGAGCTGTTTTTT.

This chain links TRBV4-1 with TRBJ2-7, with 12 positions matching TRBD1. This CDR3 contains 15 residues. The germline V gene has CDR1 MGHRA and CDR2 YSYEKL. V shed 5 bases and J 4 bases; nucleotides not matched to a gene: 6. The CDR3 bases are TGCGCCAGCAGCGAAGCGGGACAGGGGGCATACGAGCAGTACTTC. Its translation is CASSEAGQGAYEQYF.

The CDR3: CASSLGGRGGMETQYF. CDR3 coding DNA: TGCGCCAGCAGCTTAGGCGGGCGGGGGGGCATGGAGACCCAGTACTTC. The chain recombines TRBV5-1 with TRBJ2-5, with 9 bases aligning to TRBD2. Looked up from germline, CDR1 is SGHRS and CDR2 is YFSETQ. This CDR3 is built from 16 residues. V lost 2 bases to trimming and J lost 5 bases; unmatched junction nucleotides: 10.

This sequence joins TRBV6-5 and TRBJ1-1; D is undetermined. Trimming removed 5 bases from V and 1 base from J, with 8 bases in between. The CDR3 is 13 amino acids. CDR1 MNHEY and CDR2 SVGAGI come from the germline V gene. The DNA of the CDR3 is TGTGCCAGCAGTCTCCTGAGGAACACTGAAGCTTTCTTT. As protein: CASSLLRNTEAFF.

The chain is built from TRBV18 and TRBJ1-2; 7 positions agree with TRBD1. The ends lost 3 bases at V and 4 bases at J; junction bases unmatched: 8. This CDR3 has 15 residues. Germline V CDR1 and CDR2: KGHSH, LQKENI. The CDR3 DNA reads TGTGCCAGCTCACCCTTCCAGGACAGGCTCTATGGCTACACCTTC. It codes for CASSPFQDRLYGYTF.

This clone appeared once. The chain joins TRBV28 to TRBJ1-1, with 8 bases aligning to TRBD1. The CDR3 is made up of 12 amino acids. Germline lookup yields CDR1 MDHEN and CDR2 SYDVKM. With V trimmed by 3 bases and J by 11 bases, 5 bases remained unmatched. CDR3 loop: CASSFPTGVAFF. CDR3 nucleotide sequence: TGTGCCAGCAGTTTCCCGACAGGGGTCGCTTTCTTT.

This clone appeared once. The rearrangement joins TRBV28 to TRBJ1-5; 7 nucleotides match TRBD1. This CDR3 spans 18 amino acids. Per germline, CDR1 MDHEN and CDR2 SYDVKM. Trimming at V came to 4 bases and at J to 0 bases, leaving 12 bases not matched to a gene. The CDR3 bases are TGTGCCAGCAGTTACCCGGGACAGCCCACATATAGCAATCAGCCCCAGCATTTT. This translates into CASSYPGQPTYSNQPQHF.

The J gene is TRBJ1-1, the V gene TRBV3-1 (or the pseudogene TRBV3-2); unclear D gene. With 1 base removed from V and 5 bases from J, the gap between germline ends came to 14 bases. Germline CDR1 LGHDT, CDR2 YNNKEL (reference sequence). The CDR3 contains 15 residues. The CDR3 loop is CASSQGQQRRTEAFF. DNA for the CDR3: TGTGCCAGCAGCCAAGGGCAACAGCGGCGGACTGAAGCTTTCTTT.